This T cell receptor beta chain originates from a study of shared clonotypes between healthy human individuals. Findings and caveats of the study: In contrast to clonotypes shared by all four donors, non-shared clonotypes had lower generation probabilities.

Libraries were prepared by immunoSEQ multiplex PCR; TCRdb keeps only in-frame clonotypes and omits some of them. The top ten hold around 0.4% of the sample, which has a few million clones, approximately 93% seen once. In the case of this clone: Antigen: not known.

The source of this sequence is a man between 18 and 35 years old in good health. Some clones in this sample may be carry-over from other donors' samples. Sequencing used naive CD4+ T cells from PBMCs. Subset denoted: CD45RA+ positively selected.

CDR3 sequence reads: CASSQGRGTAGQPQHF. DNA for the CDR3: TGTGCCAGCAGCCAAGGACGAGGAACGGCAGGTCAGCCCCAGCATTTT. J is TRBJ1-5 and V is TRBV4-2; D is unresolved. Germline V gene sequence: CDR1 LGHNA, CDR2 YNFKEQ. V gave up 1 base and J gave up 6 bases, with 16 bases separating them. The length of the CDR3 is 16 residues.